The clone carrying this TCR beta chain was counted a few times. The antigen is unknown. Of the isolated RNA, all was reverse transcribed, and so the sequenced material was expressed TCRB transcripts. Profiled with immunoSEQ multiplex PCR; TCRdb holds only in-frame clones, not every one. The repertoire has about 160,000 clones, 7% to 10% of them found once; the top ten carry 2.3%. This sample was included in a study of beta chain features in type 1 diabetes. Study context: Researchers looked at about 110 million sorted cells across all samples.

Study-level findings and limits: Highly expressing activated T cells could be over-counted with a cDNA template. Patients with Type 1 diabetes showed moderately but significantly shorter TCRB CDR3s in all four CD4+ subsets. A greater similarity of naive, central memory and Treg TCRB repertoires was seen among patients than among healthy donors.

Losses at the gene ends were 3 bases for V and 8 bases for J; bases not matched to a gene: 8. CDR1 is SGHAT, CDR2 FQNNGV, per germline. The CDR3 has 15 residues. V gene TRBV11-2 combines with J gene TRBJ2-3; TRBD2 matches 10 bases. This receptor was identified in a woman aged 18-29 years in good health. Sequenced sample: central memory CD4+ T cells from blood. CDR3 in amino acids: CASSLGQSGRATQYF. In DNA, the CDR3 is TGTGCCAGCAGCTTGGGTCAGAGCGGGAGGGCTACGCAGTATTTT.